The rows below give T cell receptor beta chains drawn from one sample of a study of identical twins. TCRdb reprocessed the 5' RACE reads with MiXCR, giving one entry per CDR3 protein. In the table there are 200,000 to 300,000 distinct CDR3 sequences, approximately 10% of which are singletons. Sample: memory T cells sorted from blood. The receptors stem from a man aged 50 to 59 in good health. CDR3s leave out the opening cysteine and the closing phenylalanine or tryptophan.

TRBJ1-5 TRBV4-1 ASSRQLRKSNQPQH
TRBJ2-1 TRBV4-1 ASSQDGTSGRAGNEQF
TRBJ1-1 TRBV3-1 ASSPYGTENTEAF
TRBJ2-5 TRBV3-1 ASSHGGGFEVGETQY
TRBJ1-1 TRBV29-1 SVDRGRRNTEAF
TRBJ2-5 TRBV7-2 ASSPRISGRETQY
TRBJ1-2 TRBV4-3 ASSSGTVANYGYT
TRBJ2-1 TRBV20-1 SARDTYAGGPVDEQF
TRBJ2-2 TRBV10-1 ASSEFLNTGELF
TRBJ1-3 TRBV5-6 ASSRANTIY
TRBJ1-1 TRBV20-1 SARGEYGRGNTEAF
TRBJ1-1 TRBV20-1 SAVSGALKEAF
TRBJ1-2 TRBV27 ASSFRQGDGYT
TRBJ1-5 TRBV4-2 ASSQDLQGINQPQH
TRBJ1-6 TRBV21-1 ASSKLLLEISPLH
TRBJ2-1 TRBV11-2 ASSLLSSGRSYNEQF
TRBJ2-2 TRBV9 ASSVQAGELF
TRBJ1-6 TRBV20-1 SARLDGLGRSAPLH
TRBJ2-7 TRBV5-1 ASSLAPGEFYEQY
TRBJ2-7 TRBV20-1 SARDFQRDLSYEQY
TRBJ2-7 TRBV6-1 ASRRGSSYEQY